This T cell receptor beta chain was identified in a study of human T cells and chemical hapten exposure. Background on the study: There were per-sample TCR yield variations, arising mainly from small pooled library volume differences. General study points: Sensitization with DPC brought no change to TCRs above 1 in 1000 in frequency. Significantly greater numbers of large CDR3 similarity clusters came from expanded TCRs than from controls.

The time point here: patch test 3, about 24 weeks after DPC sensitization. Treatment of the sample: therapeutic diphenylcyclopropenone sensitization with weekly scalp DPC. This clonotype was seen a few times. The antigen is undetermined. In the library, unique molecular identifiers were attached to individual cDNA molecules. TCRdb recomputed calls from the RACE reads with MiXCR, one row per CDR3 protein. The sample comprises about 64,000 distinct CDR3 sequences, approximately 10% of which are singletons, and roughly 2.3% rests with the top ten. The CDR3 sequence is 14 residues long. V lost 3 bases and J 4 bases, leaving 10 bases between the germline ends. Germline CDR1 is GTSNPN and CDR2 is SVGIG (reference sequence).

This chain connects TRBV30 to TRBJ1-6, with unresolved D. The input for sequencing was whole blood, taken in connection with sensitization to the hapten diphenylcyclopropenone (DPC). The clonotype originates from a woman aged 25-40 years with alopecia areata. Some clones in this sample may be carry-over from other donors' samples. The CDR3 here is CAWRGLAYNSPLHF. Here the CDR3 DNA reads TGTGCCTGGAGGGGTCTGGCTTATAATTCACCCCTCCACTTT.